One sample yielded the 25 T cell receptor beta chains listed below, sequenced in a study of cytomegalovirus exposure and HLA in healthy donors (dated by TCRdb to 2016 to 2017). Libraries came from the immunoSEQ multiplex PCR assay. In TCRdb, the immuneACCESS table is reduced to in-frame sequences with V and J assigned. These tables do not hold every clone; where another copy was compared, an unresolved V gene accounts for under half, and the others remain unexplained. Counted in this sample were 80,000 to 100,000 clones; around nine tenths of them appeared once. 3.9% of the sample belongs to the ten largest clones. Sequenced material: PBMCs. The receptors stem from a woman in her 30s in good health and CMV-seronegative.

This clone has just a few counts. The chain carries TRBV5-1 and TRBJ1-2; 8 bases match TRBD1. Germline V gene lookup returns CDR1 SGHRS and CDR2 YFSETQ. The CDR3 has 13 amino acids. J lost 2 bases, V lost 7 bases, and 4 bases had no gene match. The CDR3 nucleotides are TGCGCCAGCGGACAGGGCCCAAACTATGGCTACACCTTC. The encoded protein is CASGQGPNYGYTF.

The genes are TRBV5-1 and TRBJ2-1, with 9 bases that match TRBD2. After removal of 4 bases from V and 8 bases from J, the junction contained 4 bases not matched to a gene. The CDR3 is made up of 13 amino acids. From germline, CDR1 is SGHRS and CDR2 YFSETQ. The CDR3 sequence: CASSPGTSYEQFF. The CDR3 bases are TGCGCCAGCAGCCCCGGGACTAGCTATGAGCAGTTCTTC.

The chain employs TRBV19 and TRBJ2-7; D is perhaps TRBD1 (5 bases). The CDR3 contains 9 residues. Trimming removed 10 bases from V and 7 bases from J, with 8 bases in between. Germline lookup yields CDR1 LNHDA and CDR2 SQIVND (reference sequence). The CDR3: CATSGEQYF. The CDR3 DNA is TGTGCCACTTCAGGGGAGCAGTACTTC.

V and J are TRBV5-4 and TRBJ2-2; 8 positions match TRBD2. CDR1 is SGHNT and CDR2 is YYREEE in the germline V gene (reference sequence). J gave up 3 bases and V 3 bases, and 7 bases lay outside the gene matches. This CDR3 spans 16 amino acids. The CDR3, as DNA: TGTGCCAGCAGCTGGCCCGGCGGGAGGTACACCGGGGAGCTGTTTTTT. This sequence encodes CASSWPGGRYTGELFF.

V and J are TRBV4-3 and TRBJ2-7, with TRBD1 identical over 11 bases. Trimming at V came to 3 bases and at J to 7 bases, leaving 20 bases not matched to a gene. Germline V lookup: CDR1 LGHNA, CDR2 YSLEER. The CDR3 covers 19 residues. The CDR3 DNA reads TGCGCCAGCAGCCAGGAGAAGACCGGGACAGGGGGGCCGGGAGGAGAGCAGTACTTC. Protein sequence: CASSQEKTGTGGPGGEQYF.

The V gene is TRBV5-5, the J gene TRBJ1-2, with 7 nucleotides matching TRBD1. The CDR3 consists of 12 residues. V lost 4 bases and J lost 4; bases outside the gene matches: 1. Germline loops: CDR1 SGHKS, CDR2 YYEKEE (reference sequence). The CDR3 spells CASSRDSYGYTF. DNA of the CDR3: TGTGCCAGCAGCCGGGACAGCTATGGCTACACCTTC.

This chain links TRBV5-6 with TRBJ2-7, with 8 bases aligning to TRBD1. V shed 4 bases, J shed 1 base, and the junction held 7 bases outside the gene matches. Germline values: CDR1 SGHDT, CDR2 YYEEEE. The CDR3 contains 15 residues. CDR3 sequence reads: CASSAPDRASYEQYF. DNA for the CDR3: TGTGCCAGCAGCGCGCCGGACAGGGCTTCCTACGAGCAGTACTTC.

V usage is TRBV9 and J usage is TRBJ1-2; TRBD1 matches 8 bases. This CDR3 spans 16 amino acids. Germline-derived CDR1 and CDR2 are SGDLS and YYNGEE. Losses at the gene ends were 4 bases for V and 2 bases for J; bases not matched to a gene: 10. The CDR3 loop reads CASSPGGTGRNYGYTF. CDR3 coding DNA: TGTGCCAGCAGCCCCGGGGGGACAGGACGAAACTATGGCTACACCTTC.

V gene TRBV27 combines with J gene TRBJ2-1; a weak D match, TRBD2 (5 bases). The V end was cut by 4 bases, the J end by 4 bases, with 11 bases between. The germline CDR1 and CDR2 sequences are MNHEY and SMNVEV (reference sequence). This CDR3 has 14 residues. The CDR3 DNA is TGTGCCAGCAGTTGGGCAGGAGGTTACAATGAGCAGTTCTTC. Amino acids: CASSWAGGYNEQFF.

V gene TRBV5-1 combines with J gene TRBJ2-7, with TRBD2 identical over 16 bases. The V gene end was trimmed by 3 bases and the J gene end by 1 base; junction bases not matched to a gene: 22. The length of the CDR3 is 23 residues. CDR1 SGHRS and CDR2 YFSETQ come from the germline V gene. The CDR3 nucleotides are TGCGCCAGCAGCTGGGGTGTTAGGTCTACGGGACTAGCGGGGGGGCTGCGTTCCTACGAGCAGTACTTC. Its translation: CASSWGVRSTGLAGGLRSYEQYF.

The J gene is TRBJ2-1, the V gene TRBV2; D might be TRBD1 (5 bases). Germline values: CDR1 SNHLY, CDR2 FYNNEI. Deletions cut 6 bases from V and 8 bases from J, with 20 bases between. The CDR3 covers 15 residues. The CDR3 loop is CASSPRRLQGDEQFF. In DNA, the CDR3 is TGTGCCAGCAGCCCCCGTCGCCTTCAGGGCGATGAGCAGTTCTTC.

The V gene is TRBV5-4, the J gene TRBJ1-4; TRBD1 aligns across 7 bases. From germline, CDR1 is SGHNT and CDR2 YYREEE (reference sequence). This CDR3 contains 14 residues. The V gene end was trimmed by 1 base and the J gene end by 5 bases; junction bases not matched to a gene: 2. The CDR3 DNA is TGTGCCAGCAGCTTGTTGGGACAGAATGAAAAACTGTTTTTT. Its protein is CASSLLGQNEKLFF.

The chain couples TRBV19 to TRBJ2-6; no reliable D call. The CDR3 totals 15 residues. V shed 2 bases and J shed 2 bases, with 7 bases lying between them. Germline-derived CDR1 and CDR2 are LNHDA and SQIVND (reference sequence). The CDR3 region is CASSISGAGANVLTF. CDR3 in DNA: TGTGCCAGTAGTATATCAGGTGCTGGGGCCAACGTCCTGACTTTC.

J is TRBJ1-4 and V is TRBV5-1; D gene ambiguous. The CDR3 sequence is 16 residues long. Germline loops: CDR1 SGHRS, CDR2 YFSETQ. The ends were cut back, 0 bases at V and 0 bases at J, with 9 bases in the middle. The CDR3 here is CASSLDSAATNEKLFF. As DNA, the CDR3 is TGCGCCAGCAGCTTGGACAGTGCCGCAACTAATGAAAAACTGTTTTTT.

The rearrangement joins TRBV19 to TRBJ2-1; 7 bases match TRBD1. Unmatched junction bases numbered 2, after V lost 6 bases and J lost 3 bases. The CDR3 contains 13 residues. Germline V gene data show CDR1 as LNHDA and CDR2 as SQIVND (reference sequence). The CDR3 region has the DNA TGTGCCAGTAGAGGACAGGTCTACAATGAGCAGTTCTTC. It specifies CASRGQVYNEQFF.

This CDR3 reads CASSPTGVYEDTF. CDR3 DNA: TGTGCCAGCAGCCCAACAGGGGTCTATGAGGACACCTTC. This chain connects TRBV9 to TRBJ1-2; TRBD1 matches 7 bases. Trimming took 4 bases from V and 12 from J; bases not matched to a gene: 12. This CDR3 comprises 13 residues. Germline V CDR1 and CDR2: SGDLS, YYNGEE.

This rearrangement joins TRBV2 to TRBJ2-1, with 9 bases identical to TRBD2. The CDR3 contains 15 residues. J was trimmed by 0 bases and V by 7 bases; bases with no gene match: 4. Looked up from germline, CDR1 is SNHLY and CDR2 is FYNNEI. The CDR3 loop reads CASMAGGGSYNEQFF. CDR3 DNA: TGTGCCAGCATGGCGGGAGGGGGCTCCTACAATGAGCAGTTCTTC.

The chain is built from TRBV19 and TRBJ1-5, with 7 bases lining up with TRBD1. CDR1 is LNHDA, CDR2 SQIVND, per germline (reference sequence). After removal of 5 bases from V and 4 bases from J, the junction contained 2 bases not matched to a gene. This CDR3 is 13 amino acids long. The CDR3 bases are TGTGCCAGTAGTGACAGGGTAAATCAGCCCCAGCATTTT. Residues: CASSDRVNQPQHF.

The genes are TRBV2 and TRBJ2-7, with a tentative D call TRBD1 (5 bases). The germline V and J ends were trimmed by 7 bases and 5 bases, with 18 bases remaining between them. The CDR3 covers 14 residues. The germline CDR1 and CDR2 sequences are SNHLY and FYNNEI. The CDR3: CASTLRQGAHEQYF. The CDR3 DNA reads TGTGCCAGCACCCTACGTCAGGGCGCCCACGAGCAGTACTTC.

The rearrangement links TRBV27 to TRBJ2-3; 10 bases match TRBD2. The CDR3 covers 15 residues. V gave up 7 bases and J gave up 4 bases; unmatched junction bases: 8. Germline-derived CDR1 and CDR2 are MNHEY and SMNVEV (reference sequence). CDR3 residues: CASTASGRASDTQYF. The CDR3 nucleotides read TGTGCCAGCACGGCGAGCGGGAGGGCCTCAGATACGCAGTATTTT.

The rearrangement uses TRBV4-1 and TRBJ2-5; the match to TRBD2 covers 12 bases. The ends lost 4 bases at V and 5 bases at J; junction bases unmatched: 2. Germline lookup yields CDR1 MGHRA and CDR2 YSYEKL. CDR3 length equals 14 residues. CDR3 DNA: TGCGCCAGCAGCCGAGGACTAGCGGGGGAGACCCAGTACTTC. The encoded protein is CASSRGLAGETQYF.

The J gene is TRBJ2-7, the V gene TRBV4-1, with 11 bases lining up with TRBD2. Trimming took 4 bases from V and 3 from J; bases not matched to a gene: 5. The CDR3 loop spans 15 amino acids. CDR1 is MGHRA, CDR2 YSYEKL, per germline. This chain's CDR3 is CASSLLAGDVYEQYF. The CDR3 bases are TGCGCCAGCAGCCTACTAGCGGGGGACGTCTACGAGCAGTACTTC.

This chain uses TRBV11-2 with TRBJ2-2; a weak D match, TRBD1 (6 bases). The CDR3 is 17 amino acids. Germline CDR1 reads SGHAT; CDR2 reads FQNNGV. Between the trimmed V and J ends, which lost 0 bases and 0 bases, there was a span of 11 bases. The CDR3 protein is CASSLEATGPNTGELFF. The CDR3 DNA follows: TGTGCCAGCAGCTTAGAGGCGACAGGCCCGAACACCGGGGAGCTGTTTTTT. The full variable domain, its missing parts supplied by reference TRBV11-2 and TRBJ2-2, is EAGVAQSPRYKIIEKRQSVAFWCNPISGHATLYWYQQILGQGPKLLIQFQNNGVVDDSQLPKDRFSAERLKGVDSTLKIQPAKLEDSAVYLCASSLEATGPNTGELFFGEGSRLTVL.

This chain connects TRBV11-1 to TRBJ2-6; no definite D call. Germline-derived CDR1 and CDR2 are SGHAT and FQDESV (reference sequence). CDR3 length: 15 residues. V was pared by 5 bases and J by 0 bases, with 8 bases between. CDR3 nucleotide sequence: TGTGCCAGCAGCCCGAGTCGCTCTGGGGCCAACGTCCTGACTTTC. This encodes CASSPSRSGANVLTF.

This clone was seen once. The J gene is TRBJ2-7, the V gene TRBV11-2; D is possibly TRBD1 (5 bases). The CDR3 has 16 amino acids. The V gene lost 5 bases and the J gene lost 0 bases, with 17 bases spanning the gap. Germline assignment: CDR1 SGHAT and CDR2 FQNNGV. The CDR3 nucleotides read TGTGCCAGCAGCAGAACCCAAGGACACCGCTCCTACGAGCAGTACTTC. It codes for CASSRTQGHRSYEQYF.